These 18 T cell receptor beta chains were sequenced from one sample in a study of control samples from healthy donors and cancer patients. Data came from immunoSEQ multiplex PCR; TCRdb stores just in-frame clones and leaves some out. The sample lists approximately 44,000 clones, around 70% occurring once. Sequencing was done on a sample of formalin-fixed, paraffin-embedded tissue. These receptor sequences come from a male donor with melanoma.

This sequence joins TRBV6-2 or TRBV6-3 and TRBJ1-5; tentatively, D is TRBD1 (5 bases). The CDR3 length is 17 residues. The V gene's germline CDR1 is MNHEY and CDR2 SVGEGT. Trimming left V 0 bases short and J 0 bases short, with 12 bases between. CDR3 sequence (DNA): TGTGCCAGCAGTTACTCGGTAGGTGGGGGTAGCAATCAGCCCCAGCATTTT. As protein: CASSYSVGGGSNQPQHF.

The gene calls are TRBV6-6 and TRBJ2-7, with TRBD2 matching 14 bases. The germline gives CDR1 MNHNY, CDR2 SVGAGI (reference sequence). The V segment lost 5 bases and the J segment 12 bases; nucleotides outside the gene matches: 9. This CDR3 is built from 14 residues. The CDR3 region has the DNA TGTGCCAGCAGTGCCGGGACTAGCGGGAGTTCGGGGTACTTC. As protein: CASSAGTSGSSGYF.

In its sample, this clone was seen once. J is TRBJ2-2 and V is TRBV15; D not resolved. CDR1 LNHNV and CDR2 YYDKDF come from the germline V gene (reference sequence). V was cut by 1 base and J by 6 bases, with 9 bases left in between. CDR3 length: 14 amino acids. DNA for the CDR3: TGTGCCACCAGCAGAGCTAGGGTGGCCGGGGAGCTGTTTTTT. Translating gives CATSRARVAGELFF.

The CDR3 region has the DNA TGTGCCAGTAGTATACAGGGGGTTAATCAGCCCCAGCATTTT. Amino acid sequence: CASSIQGVNQPQHF. J is TRBJ1-5 and V is TRBV19, with 7 bases identical to TRBD1. This CDR3 comprises 14 residues. Germline V lookup: CDR1 LNHDA, CDR2 SQIVND (reference sequence). V dropped 2 bases and J dropped 4; count of bases not matched to a gene: 2.

This clone was seen more than once but under ten times. Distinct nucleotide sequences in the sample also encode this CDR3. The CDR3 DNA sequence: TGTGCCAGCAGTTCACGGGGACGGACCCAGGACGAGCAGTACTTC. Translation gives CASSSRGRTQDEQYF. The rearrangement uses TRBV28 and TRBJ2-7; D is perhaps TRBD1 or TRBD2 (5 bases each). The V end was cut by 4 bases, the J end by 5 bases, with 18 bases between. The CDR3 length is 15 residues. Germline loops: CDR1 MDHEN, CDR2 SYDVKM.

The chain carries TRBV3-1 (or the pseudogene TRBV3-2) and TRBJ2-7; 10 bases agree with TRBD1. The germline CDR1 and CDR2 sequences are LGHDT and YNNKEL (reference sequence). V shed 9 bases, J shed 2 bases, and the junction held 10 bases outside the gene matches. CDR3 length equals 15 residues. Here the CDR3 reads CARLADRGPAYEQYF. CDR3 nucleotides: TGTGCCAGGCTTGCTGACAGGGGGCCCGCCTACGAGCAGTACTTC.

This chain connects TRBV2 to TRBJ2-7, with 9 nucleotides matching TRBD2. CDR1 and CDR2 (germline): SNHLY, FYNNEI. CDR3 size: 15 residues. V trimming: 3 bases; J trimming: 5 bases; junction bases outside the gene matches: 8. The CDR3 sequence is CASSEPTGLADEQYF. CDR3 sequence (DNA): TGTGCCAGCAGTGAGCCGACGGGACTAGCAGACGAGCAGTACTTC.

The rearrangement links TRBV3-1 (or the pseudogene TRBV3-2) to TRBJ1-6; D is ambiguous. CDR3 length equals 15 residues. V was clipped by 3 bases and J by 6 bases, with 12 bases between them. CDR1 and CDR2 (germline): LGHDT, YNNKEL (reference sequence). The CDR3 loop reads CASSHGLGSNSPLHF. The CDR3 DNA sequence: TGTGCCAGCAGCCACGGCCTGGGCTCTAATTCACCCCTCCACTTT.

The chain employs TRBV29-1 and TRBJ2-3; TRBD1 is a possible D gene (5 bases). Between the trimmed V and J ends, which lost 3 bases and 4 bases, there was a span of 11 bases. There are 13 residues in the CDR3. CDR1 is SQVTM and CDR2 is ANQGSEA in the germline V gene. The CDR3 loop reads CSVEPQGADTQYF. The CDR3 DNA follows: TGCAGCGTTGAGCCTCAAGGGGCAGATACGCAGTATTTT.

This clone was seen more than once but under ten times. The chain uses TRBV7-3 and TRBJ2-1; TRBD1 might be the D (6 bases). Germline V gene sequence: CDR1 SGHTA, CDR2 FQGTGA. The CDR3 consists of 15 residues. Trimming took off 4 bases at V and 1 base at J, with 11 bases between the two ends. In DNA, the CDR3 is TGTGCCAGCAGCTCGACTGGACAGTCCTACAATGAGCAGTTCTTC. It translates to CASSSTGQSYNEQFF.

The chain has TRBV7-2 and TRBJ2-3, with 7 bases that match TRBD2. The CDR3 has 15 amino acids. Looked up from germline, CDR1 is SGHTA and CDR2 is FQGNSA. The V and J ends lost 1 base and 6 bases, in that order; junction bases with no gene match: 7. CDR3 protein: CASSLGGGSMDTQYF. For the CDR3, the DNA is TGTGCCAGCAGCTTAGGGGGCGGGAGTATGGATACGCAGTATTTT.

Worth noting for this clone: At one end, the junction sequence differs from germline, possibly due to a read error. CDR3 sequence: CATSDSRTSGSVGNEQFF. CDR3 nucleotide sequence: TGTGCTACCAGTGACTCCCGGACTAGCGGGAGTGTTGGCAATGAGCAGTTCTTC. V is TRBV24-1 and J is TRBJ2-1; 13 positions match TRBD2. The CDR3 is made up of 18 amino acids. The germline CDR1 and CDR2 sequences are KGHDR and SFDVKD.

The chain combines TRBV5-1 with TRBJ2-7, with 11 bases matching TRBD2. The CDR3 sequence is 16 residues long. From germline, CDR1 is SGHRS and CDR2 YFSETQ. J gave up 1 base and V 3 bases, and 6 bases lay outside the gene matches. CDR3 region: CASSWGTSGLSYEQYF. The CDR3 nucleotides are TGCGCCAGCAGCTGGGGGACTAGCGGACTATCCTACGAGCAGTACTTC.

In its sample, this clone was seen once. CDR3 DNA sequence: TGTGCCAGCAGCCCTAAGCGGGAGGGCTCAGATACGCAGTATTTT. Protein sequence: CASSPKREGSDTQYF. This rearrangement joins TRBV6-6 to TRBJ2-3; 10 positions match TRBD2. Per the germline V gene, CDR1 is MNHNY and CDR2 is SVGAGI (reference sequence). The CDR3 spans 15 residues. V lost 6 bases and J lost 4; bases outside the gene matches: 7.

The rearrangement uses TRBV5-6 and TRBJ2-7; D gene unclear. CDR1 is SGHDT, CDR2 YYEEEE, per germline. This CDR3 spans 15 amino acids. With 6 bases removed from V and 0 bases from J, the gap between germline ends came to 16 bases. The CDR3 DNA reads TGTGCCAGCACCCCGAGTCCTTCCAGCTCCTACGAGCAGTACTTC. Translation gives CASTPSPSSSYEQYF.

The V call is TRBV6-1, the J call TRBJ1-6, with TRBD1 matching over 7 bases. CDR1 and CDR2 from the germline V gene are MNHNS and SASEGT. The V segment lost 1 base and the J segment 9 bases; nucleotides outside the gene matches: 3. CDR3 length: 14 amino acids. CDR3 bases: TGTGCCAGCAGTGAAGTCGACAGGGTTTCACCCCTCCACTTT. As protein: CASSEVDRVSPLHF.

The chain carries TRBV18 and TRBJ2-5; 8 bases are a match to TRBD2. The V gene's germline CDR1 is KGHSH and CDR2 LQKENI. The length of the CDR3 is 14 residues. V lost 3 bases to trimming and J lost 7 bases; unmatched junction nucleotides: 7. The CDR3 sequence is CASSPPAGAGTQYF. The CDR3 DNA follows: TGTGCCAGCTCACCTCCAGCGGGGGCGGGGACCCAGTACTTC.

This chain links TRBV6-5 with TRBJ1-1, with 9 bases aligning to TRBD1. Germline values: CDR1 MNHEY, CDR2 SVGAGI. This CDR3 has 13 residues. V gave up 8 bases and J gave up 2 bases; unmatched junction bases: 3. For the CDR3, the DNA is TGTGCCAGCTTGGGACAGGGTAACACTGAAGCTTTCTTT. Its translation: CASLGQGNTEAFF.